A single TCR beta chain is shown here with its context. The antigen is undetermined. Individual cDNA molecules received unique molecular identifiers. One entry per CDR3 protein results from TCRdb running MiXCR on the 5' RACE reads. The table lists 60,000 to 75,000 distinct CDR3 sequences, 10% to 15% of them singletons. Germline CDR1 SGHRS, CDR2 YFSETQ. The ends were cut back, 0 bases at V and 8 bases at J, with 24 bases in the middle. There are 18 residues in the CDR3. The data originate from a study of early T cells in non-severe SARS-CoV-2 infection. At the level of the study: The authors sequenced bulk RNA from unsorted whole blood, leaving chains unpaired. Overall study results and limits: A preference for anti-spike CD8 responses marked VDJdb matching, which missed private and CD4 specificities.

The rearrangement links TRBV5-1 to TRBJ2-1; tentative D call: TRBD1 (5 bases). The sequence came from an adult who was a healthcare worker with PCR-confirmed SARS-CoV-2 infection or an uninfected control (not recorded which). Sequencing was done on a sample of whole blood. This chain's CDR3 is CASSLGRTWAGNGDEQFF. Written as DNA, the CDR3 is TGCGCCAGCAGCTTGGGCCGAACTTGGGCAGGGAATGGGGATGAGCAGTTCTTC. The full variable domain, its missing parts supplied by reference TRBV5-1 and TRBJ2-1, is KAGVTQTPRYLIKTRGQQVTLSCSPISGHRSVSWYQQTPGQGLQFLFEYFSETQRNKGNFPGRFSGRQFSNSRSEMNVSTLELGDSALYLCASSLGRTWAGNGDEQFFGPGTRLTVL.